A single sample gave rise to the 5 T cell receptor beta chains below, sequenced in a study of blood T cell repertoires in COVID-19. Method: immunoSEQ multiplex PCR; TCRdb's copy keeps in-frame clones and lacks some. The repertoire consists of about 36,000 clones, with approximately 74% occurring once and the leading ten covering under 12%. Sequenced material: peripheral blood. Receptor source: a man aged 65 to 79 with COVID-19, enrolled during active disease.

The V and J genes are TRBV5-1 and TRBJ2-7, with 10 bases fitting TRBD2. This CDR3 has 12 residues. From germline, CDR1 is SGHRS and CDR2 YFSETQ. V lost 5 bases, J lost 12 bases, and 8 bases stayed unmatched. CDR3: CASRSTGTSVYF. The DNA of the CDR3 is TGCGCCAGCAGATCTACCGGGACTAGCGTGTACTTC.

V and J are TRBV4-1 and TRBJ1-2, with D maybe TRBD1 (5 bases). The CDR3 loop spans 15 amino acids. Germline V lookup: CDR1 MGHRA, CDR2 YSYEKL. Between the trimmed V and J ends, which lost 0 bases and 5 bases, there was a span of 13 bases. This chain's CDR3 is CASSQEGAGWYGYTF. CDR3 nucleotides: TGCGCCAGCAGCCAAGAGGGCGCAGGGTGGTATGGCTACACCTTC.

The CDR3 DNA sequence: TGTGCCAGCAGTGTGAACAGGGCGAACACTGAAGCTTTCTTT. Translating gives CASSVNRANTEAFF. This chain links TRBV2 with TRBJ1-1; perhaps TRBD1 as D (6 bases). This CDR3 is 14 amino acids long. The germline V gene has CDR1 SNHLY and CDR2 FYNNEI. Trimming removed 4 bases at V and 1 base at J, with 10 bases between.

The chain couples TRBV18 to TRBJ2-1, with 10 bases aligning to TRBD2. CDR1 is KGHSH and CDR2 is LQKENI in the germline V gene. This CDR3 is 15 amino acids long. Unmatched junction bases numbered 7, after V lost 3 bases and J lost 8 bases. CDR3 residues: CASSPVLAGVYEQFF. CDR3 sequence (DNA): TGTGCCAGCTCACCCGTTCTAGCGGGGGTGTATGAGCAGTTCTTC.

This chain links TRBV5-4 with TRBJ2-3; D gene uncertain. The germline CDR1 and CDR2 sequences are SGHNT and YYREEE (reference sequence). The CDR3 spans 17 residues. V shed 0 bases and J shed 0 bases, with 14 bases lying between them. DNA of the CDR3: TGTGCCAGCAGCTTGGGCGGTTCGAGAGTAAGCACAGATACGCAGTATTTT. Protein: CASSLGGSRVSTDTQYF.